A selection of T cell receptor beta chains follows, all from one sample in a study of high-grade serous ovarian cancer treatment subgroups. Assay used: immunoSEQ multiplex PCR; TCRdb lists only in-frame clones, some missing. Here the sample spans thousands of clones, about three quarters being singletons. Material for sequencing was tumor tissue. These receptors were obtained from a human donor with high-grade serous ovarian cancer. Each CDR3 is given with its conserved first and last residue. A D gene is named only where the DNA matches it firmly. Size is omitted from some rows. Given values are once, few, many or a class for expanded clones.

CDR3: CASSFDGTGDTQYF
DNA: TGCGCCAGCAGCTTCGACGGAACTGGGGATACGCAGTATTTT
D: .
V: TRBV5-1
J: TRBJ2-3
size: .

CDR3: CASSLGRGGYNEQFF
DNA: TGTGCCAGCAGCTTGGGTCGCGGTGGCTACAATGAGCAGTTCTTC
D: .
V: TRBV5-4
J: TRBJ2-1
size: .

CDR3: CASSLEAYRGLSTDTQYF
DNA: TGCGCCAGCAGCTTAGAAGCTTACAGGGGGCTTAGCACAGATACGCAGTATTTT
D: TRBD1
V: TRBV5-1
J: TRBJ2-3
size: .

CDR3: CASSLEGSSYNEQFF
DNA: TGCGCCAGCAGCTTGGAGGGGAGCTCCTACAATGAGCAGTTCTTC
D: .
V: TRBV5-1
J: TRBJ2-1
size: .

CDR3: CASSTGNTEAFF
DNA: TGTGCCAGCAGCACGGGGAACACTGAAGCTTTCTTT
D: .
V: TRBV7-6
J: TRBJ1-1
size: large

CDR3: CASTDPARVNGYTF
DNA: TGTGCCAGTACCGACCCCGCCAGGGTCAATGGCTACACCTTC
D: .
V: TRBV19
J: TRBJ1-2
size: .

CDR3: CASSRDRRGVLDTQYF
DNA: TGTGCCAGCAGCCGGGACAGGCGAGGGGTTCTGGATACGCAGTATTTT
D: TRBD1
V: TRBV7-9
J: TRBJ2-3
size: .

CDR3: CASNPRVDSPLHF
DNA: TGTGCCAGCAACCCCCGGGTGGATTCACCCCTCCACTTT
D: .
V: TRBV28
J: TRBJ1-6
size: .

CDR3: CASSHPGQDNSPLHF
DNA: TGTGCCAGCAGCCACCCGGGACAGGATAATTCACCCCTCCACTTT
D: TRBD1
V: TRBV5-4
J: TRBJ1-6
size: .

CDR3: CASSPGTANTEAFF
DNA: TGTGCCAGCAGCCCGGGGACAGCGAACACTGAAGCTTTCTTT
D: TRBD1
V: TRBV7-2
J: TRBJ1-1
size: .

CDR3: CARDRAPLNQPQHF
DNA: TGTGCCAGAGACCGGGCCCCCCTCAATCAGCCCCAGCATTTT
D: .
V: TRBV21-1
J: TRBJ1-5
size: .

CDR3: CASSPIRGRTEAFF
DNA: TGTGCCAGCAGCCCTATCAGGGGAAGGACTGAAGCTTTCTTT
D: .
V: TRBV2
J: TRBJ1-1
size: .

CDR3: CASSLMGGGLDTQYF
DNA: TGTGCCAGCTCCCTCATGGGGGGGGGCTTGGATACGCAGTATTTT
D: .
V: TRBV27
J: TRBJ2-3
size: .

CDR3: CASSLQGPQPQHF
DNA: TGTGCCAGCAGCTTACAGGGTCCACAGCCCCAGCATTTT
D: .
V: TRBV21-1
J: TRBJ1-5
size: .

CDR3: CASSELVLNTYEQYF
DNA: TGTGCCAGCAGTGAATTAGTACTAAACACCTACGAGCAGTACTTC
D: .
V: TRBV6-1
J: TRBJ2-7
size: .

CDR3: CASSLRAGGTAKNIQYF
DNA: TGTGCCAGCAGCCTAAGGGCGGGGGGGACGGCCAAAAACATTCAGTACTTC
D: TRBD2
V: TRBV2
J: TRBJ2-4
size: .